This TCR beta chain emerged from a study of blood T cell repertoires in COVID-19. Study at large: Acute and convalescent COVID-19 specimens originated in the United States, Italy and Spain. T cells, B-cell-depleted T cells, or PBMCs provided the cDNA or gDNA that served as material.

Sequenced by immunoSEQ multiplex PCR; TCRdb stores in-frame clones only, minus some. The sample has over 300,000 clones; 70% to 90% are singletons. The study recruited people aged about 18 to 89 years across approximately 25 US areas. Cohorts were determined from participant-reported clinical history. The V segment lost 5 bases and the J segment 0 bases; nucleotides outside the gene matches: 11. Per the germline V gene, CDR1 is SGHRS and CDR2 is YFSETQ. The CDR3 spans 16 residues. The specimen sequenced was PBMCs or T cells enriched from blood (not recorded which). The TCR sequence derives from a man younger than 40 who had recovered from COVID-19. The chain combines TRBV5-1 with TRBJ2-7, with 7 nucleotides matching TRBD1. The CDR3 here is CASRPQTGLASYEQYF. CDR3 sequence (DNA): TGCGCCAGCAGACCGCAGACAGGGTTGGCCTCCTACGAGCAGTACTTC.